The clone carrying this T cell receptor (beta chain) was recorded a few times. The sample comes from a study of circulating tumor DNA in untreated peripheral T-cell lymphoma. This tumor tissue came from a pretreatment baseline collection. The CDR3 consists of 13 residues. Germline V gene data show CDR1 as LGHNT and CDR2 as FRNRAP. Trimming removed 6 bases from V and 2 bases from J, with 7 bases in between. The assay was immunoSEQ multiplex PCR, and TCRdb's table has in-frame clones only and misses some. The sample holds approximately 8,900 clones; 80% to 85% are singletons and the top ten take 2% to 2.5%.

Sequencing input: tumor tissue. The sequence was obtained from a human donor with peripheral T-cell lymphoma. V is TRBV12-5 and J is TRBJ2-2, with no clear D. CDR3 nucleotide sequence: TGTGCTAGTGGCTCGGACAACACCGGGGAGCTGTTTTTT. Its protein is CASGSDNTGELFF.